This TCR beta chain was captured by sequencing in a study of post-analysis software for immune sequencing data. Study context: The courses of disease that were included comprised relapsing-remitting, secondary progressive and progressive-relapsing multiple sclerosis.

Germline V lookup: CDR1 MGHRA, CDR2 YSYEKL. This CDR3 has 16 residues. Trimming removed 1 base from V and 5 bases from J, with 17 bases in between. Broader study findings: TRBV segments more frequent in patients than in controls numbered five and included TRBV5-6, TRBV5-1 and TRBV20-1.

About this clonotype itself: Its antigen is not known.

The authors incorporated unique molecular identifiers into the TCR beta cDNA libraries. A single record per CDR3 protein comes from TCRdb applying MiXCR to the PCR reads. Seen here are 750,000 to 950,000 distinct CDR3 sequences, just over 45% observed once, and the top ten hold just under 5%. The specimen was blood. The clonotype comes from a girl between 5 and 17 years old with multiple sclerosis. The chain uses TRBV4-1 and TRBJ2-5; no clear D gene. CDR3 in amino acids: CASSQAWDEVGETQYF. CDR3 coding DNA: TGCGCCAGCAGCCAAGCCTGGGATGAAGTGGGGGAGACCCAGTACTTC.